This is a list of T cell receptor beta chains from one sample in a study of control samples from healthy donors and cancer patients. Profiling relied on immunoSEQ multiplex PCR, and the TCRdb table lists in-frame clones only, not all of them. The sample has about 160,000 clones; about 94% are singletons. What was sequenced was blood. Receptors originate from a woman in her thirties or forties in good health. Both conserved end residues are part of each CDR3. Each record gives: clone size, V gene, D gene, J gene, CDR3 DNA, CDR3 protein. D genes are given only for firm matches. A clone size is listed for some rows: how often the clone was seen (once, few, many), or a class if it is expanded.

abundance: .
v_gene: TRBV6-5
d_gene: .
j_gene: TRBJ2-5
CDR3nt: TGTGCCAGCAGTTACACGGTTATTGGGGGAGCAGAGACCCAGTACTTC
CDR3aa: CASSYTVIGGAETQYF

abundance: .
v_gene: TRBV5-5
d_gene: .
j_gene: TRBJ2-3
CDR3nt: TGTGCCAGCAGCCCGGGACACAGGGGCACAGATACGCAGTATTTT
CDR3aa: CASSPGHRGTDTQYF

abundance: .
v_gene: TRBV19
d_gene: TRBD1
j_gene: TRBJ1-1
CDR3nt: TGTGCCAGTAGTATCCAGGGGGTTGAAGCTTTCTTT
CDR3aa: CASSIQGVEAFF

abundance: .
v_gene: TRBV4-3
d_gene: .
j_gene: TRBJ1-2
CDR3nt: TGCGCCAGCAGCCCTCCCGGGCGTAACTATGGCTACACCTTC
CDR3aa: CASSPPGRNYGYTF

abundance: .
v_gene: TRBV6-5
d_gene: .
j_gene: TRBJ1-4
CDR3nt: TGTGCCAGCAGTTACTTGGCGGCCCGTAATGAAAAACTGTTTTTT
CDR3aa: CASSYLAARNEKLFF

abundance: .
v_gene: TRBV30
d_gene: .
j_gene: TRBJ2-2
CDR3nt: TGTGCCTGGGGGAGGGGGACTGCCATCGGCGGGGAGCTGTTTTTT
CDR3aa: CAWGRGTAIGGELFF

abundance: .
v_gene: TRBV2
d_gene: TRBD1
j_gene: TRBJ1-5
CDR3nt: TGTGCCAGCAGTCCCGGGGGGACAGGGGGCCGGCAGCCCCAGCATTTT
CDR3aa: CASSPGGTGGRQPQHF

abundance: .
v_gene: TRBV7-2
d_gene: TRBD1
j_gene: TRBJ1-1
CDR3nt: TGTGCCAGCAGCTACGGACAGGCCGGCCCCGGGGCTTTCTTT
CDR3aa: CASSYGQAGPGAFF

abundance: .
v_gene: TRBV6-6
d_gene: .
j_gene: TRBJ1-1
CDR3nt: TGTGCCAGCAGTTACTCGCCGGCAGGGAGGAACACTGAAGCTTTCTTT
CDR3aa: CASSYSPAGRNTEAFF

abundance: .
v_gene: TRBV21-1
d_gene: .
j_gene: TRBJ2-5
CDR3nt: TGTGCCAGCAATGGCAGAAATTTTAAGGAGACCCAGTACTTC
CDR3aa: CASNGRNFKETQYF

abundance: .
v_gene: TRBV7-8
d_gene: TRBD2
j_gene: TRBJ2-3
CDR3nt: TGTGCCAGCAGCTTACGACTAGCGGGAGGGAGCACAGATACGCAGTATTTT
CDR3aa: CASSLRLAGGSTDTQYF

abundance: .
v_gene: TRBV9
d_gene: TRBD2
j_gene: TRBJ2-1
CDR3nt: TGTGCCAGCAGCGCCCTACTAGCGGGAGGGCCAGGGTCCTACAATGAGCAGTTCTTC
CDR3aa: CASSALLAGGPGSYNEQFF

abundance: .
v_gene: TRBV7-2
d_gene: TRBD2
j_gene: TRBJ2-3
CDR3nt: TGTGCCAGCAGGCTAGCGGGGGGGCCCACAGATACGCAGTATTTT
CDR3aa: CASRLAGGPTDTQYF

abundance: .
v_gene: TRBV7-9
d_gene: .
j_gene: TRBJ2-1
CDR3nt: TGTGCCAGCACCGTACCAGGCCACAATGAGCAGTTCTTC
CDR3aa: CASTVPGHNEQFF

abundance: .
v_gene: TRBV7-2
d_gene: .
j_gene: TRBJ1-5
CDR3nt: TGTGCCAGCAGCTTAGGAGGTACCAATCAGCCCCAGCATTTT
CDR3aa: CASSLGGTNQPQHF

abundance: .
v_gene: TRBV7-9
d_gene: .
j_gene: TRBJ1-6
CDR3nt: TGTGCCAGCAGCTTAGGTCGTATTCTGCCCTGGGAAAATTCACCCCTCCACTTT
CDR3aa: CASSLGRILPWENSPLHF

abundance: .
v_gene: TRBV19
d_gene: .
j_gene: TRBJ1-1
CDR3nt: TGTGCCAGTAGTATGGCAGGGATCTGGTCTGAAGCTTTCTTT
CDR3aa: CASSMAGIWSEAFF

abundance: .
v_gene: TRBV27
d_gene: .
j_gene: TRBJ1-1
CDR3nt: TGTGCCAGCAGTCCCCGTCCAGGGAACACTGAAGCTTTCTTT
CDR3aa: CASSPRPGNTEAFF

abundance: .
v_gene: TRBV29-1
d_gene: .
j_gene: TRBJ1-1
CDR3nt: TGCAGCGTTGATAGGGGACCAGTTGAAGCTTTCTTT
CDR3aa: CSVDRGPVEAFF

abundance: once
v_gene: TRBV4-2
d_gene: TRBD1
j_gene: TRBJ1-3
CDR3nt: TGTGCCAGCAGCCAGCTACCTTACAGGGGGCGCTCAGGAAACACCATATATTTT
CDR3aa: CASSQLPYRGRSGNTIYF

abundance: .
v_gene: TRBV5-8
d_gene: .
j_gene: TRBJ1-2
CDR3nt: TGTGCCAGCAGCTTGGACCCTAACTATGGCTACACCTTC
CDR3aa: CASSLDPNYGYTF

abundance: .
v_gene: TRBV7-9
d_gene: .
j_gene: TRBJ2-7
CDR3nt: TGTGCCAGCAGCCCCTCCTACGAGCAGTACTTC
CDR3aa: CASSPSYEQYF